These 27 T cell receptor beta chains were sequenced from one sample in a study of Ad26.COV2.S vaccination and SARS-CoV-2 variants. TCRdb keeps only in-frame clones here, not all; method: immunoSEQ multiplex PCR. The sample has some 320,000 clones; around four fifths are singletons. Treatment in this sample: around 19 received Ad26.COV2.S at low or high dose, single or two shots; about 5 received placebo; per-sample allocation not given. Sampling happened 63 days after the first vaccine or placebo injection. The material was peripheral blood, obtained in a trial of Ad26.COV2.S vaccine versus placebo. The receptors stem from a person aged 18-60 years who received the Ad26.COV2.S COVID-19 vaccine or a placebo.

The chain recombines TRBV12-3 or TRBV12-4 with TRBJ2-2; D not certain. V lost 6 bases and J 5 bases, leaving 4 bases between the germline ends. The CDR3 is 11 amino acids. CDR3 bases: TGTGCCAGCAGAATTACCGGGGAGCTGTTTTTT. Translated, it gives CASRITGELFF.

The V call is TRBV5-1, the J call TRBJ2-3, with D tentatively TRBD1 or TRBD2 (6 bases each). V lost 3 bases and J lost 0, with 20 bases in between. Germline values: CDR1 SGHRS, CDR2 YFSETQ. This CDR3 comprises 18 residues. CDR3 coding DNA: TGCGCCAGCAGCTCACAGGGTCGGGACGGGGGTAGCACAGATACGCAGTATTTT. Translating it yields CASSSQGRDGGSTDTQYF.

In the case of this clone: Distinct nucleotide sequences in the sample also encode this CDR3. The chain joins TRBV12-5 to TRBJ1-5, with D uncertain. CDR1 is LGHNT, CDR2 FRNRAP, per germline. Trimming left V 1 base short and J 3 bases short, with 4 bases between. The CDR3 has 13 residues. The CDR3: CASGLGSNQPQHF. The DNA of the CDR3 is TGTGCTAGTGGTTTGGGGTCCAATCAGCCCCAGCATTTT.

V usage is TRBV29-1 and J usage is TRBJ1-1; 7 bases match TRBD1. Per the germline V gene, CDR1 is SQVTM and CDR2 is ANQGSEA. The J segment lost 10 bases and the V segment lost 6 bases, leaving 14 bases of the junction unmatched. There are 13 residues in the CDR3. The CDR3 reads CSVVDREFMRAFF. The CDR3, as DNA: TGCAGCGTCGTCGACAGGGAGTTTATGCGAGCTTTCTTT.

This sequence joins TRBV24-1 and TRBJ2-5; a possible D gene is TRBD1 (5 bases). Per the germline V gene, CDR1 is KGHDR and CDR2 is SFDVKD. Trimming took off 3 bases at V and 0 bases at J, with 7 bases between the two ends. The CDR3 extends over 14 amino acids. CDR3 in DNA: TGTGCCACCAGTGATCTGACAGACCAAGAGACCCAGTACTTC. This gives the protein CATSDLTDQETQYF.

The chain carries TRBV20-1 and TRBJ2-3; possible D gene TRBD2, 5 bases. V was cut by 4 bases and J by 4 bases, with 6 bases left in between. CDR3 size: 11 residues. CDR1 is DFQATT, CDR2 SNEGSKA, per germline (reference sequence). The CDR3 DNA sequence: TGCAGTGCTACGGAGGCAGATACGCAGTATTTT. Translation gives CSATEADTQYF.

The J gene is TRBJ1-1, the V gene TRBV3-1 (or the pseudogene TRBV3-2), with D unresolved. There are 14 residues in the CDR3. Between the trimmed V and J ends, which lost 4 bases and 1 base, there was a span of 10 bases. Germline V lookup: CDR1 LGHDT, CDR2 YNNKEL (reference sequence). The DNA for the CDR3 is TGTGCCAGCAGCCTGAGAATGACGAACACTGAAGCTTTCTTT. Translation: CASSLRMTNTEAFF.

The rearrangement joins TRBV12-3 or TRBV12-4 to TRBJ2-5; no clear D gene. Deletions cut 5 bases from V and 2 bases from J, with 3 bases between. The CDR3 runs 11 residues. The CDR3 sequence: CASSDQETQYF. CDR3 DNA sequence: TGTGCCAGCAGTGATCAAGAGACCCAGTACTTC.

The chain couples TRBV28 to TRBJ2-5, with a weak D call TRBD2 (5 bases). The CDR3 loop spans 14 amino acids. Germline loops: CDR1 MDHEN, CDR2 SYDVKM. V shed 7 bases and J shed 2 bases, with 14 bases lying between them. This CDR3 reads CASIQTGYQETQYF. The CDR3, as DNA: TGTGCCAGCATACAAACGGGGTATCAAGAGACCCAGTACTTC.

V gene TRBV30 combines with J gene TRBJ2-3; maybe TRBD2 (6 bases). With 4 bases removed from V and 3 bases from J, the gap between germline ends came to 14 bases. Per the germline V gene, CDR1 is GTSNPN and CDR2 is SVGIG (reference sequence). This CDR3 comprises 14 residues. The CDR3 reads CAWMRRERTDTQYF. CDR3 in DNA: TGTGCCTGGATGAGGAGGGAGAGAACAGATACGCAGTATTTT.

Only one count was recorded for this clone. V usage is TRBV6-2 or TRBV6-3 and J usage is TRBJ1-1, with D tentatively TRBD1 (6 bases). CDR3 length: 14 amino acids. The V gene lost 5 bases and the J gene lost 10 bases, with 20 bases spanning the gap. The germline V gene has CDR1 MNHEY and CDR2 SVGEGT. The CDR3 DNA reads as TGTGCCAGCAGTAATAATATGGGGGCGGAAGGAGCTTTCTTT. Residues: CASSNNMGAEGAFF.

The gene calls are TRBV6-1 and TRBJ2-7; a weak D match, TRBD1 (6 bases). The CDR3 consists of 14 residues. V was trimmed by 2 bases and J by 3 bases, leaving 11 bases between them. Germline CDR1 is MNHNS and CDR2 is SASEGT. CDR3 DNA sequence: TGTGCCAGCAGTGAAATGACAGGCCGCTACGAGCAGTACTTC. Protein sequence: CASSEMTGRYEQYF.

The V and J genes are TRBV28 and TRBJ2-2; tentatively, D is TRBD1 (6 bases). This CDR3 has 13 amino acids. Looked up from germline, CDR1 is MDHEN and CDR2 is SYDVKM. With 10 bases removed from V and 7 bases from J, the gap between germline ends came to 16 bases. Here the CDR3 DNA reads TGTGCCACTCTTGATTGGGGGCACGGGGAGCTGTTTTTT. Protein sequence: CATLDWGHGELFF.

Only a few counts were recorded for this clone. CDR3 residues: CASSLSGGFGSNQPQHF. The CDR3 region has the DNA TGTGCCAGCAGTTTATCAGGGGGTTTTGGTAGCAATCAGCCCCAGCATTTT. The chain combines TRBV27 with TRBJ1-5; perhaps TRBD1 as D (6 bases). V lost 0 bases to trimming and J lost 0 bases, with 12 bases between them. The CDR3 is 17 amino acids. Germline V gene sequence: CDR1 MNHEY, CDR2 SMNVEV (reference sequence).

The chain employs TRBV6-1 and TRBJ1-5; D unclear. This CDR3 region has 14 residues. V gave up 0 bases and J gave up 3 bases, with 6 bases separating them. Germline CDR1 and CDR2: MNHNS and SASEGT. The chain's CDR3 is CASSEATINQPQHF. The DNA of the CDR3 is TGTGCCAGCAGTGAAGCGACAATCAATCAGCCCCAGCATTTT.

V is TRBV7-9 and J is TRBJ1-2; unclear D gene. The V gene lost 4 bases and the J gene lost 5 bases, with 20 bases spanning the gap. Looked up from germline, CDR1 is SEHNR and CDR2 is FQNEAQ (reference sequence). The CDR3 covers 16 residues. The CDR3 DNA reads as TGTGCCAGCAGCTCCATAGCAGGCTCCGCTGGGTATGGCTACACCTTC. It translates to CASSSIAGSAGYGYTF.

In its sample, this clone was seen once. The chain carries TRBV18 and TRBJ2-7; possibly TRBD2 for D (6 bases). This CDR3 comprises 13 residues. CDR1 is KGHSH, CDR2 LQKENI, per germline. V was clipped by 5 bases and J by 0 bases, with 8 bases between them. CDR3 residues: CASSAGSSYEQYF. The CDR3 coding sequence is TGTGCCAGCTCAGCCGGGAGCTCCTACGAGCAGTACTTC.

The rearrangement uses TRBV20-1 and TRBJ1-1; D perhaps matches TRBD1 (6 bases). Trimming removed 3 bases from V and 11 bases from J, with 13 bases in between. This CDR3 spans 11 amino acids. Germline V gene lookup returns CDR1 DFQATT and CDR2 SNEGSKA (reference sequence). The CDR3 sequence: CSASNLGAAFF. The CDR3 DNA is TGCAGTGCTAGTAATCTGGGGGCGGCTTTCTTT.

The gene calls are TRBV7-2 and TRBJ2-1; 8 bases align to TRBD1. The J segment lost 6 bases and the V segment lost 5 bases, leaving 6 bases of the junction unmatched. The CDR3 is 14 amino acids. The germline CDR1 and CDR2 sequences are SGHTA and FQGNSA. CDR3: CASSGGTGRNEQFF. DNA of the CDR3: TGTGCCAGCAGCGGCGGGACAGGACGCAATGAGCAGTTCTTC.

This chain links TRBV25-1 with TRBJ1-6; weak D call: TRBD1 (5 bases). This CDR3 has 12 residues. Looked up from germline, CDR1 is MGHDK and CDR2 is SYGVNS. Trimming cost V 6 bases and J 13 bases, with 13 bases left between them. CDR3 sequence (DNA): TGTGCCAGCAGCCTTGGGGGGGTTCCCCTCCACTTT. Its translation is CASSLGGVPLHF.

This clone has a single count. CDR3 DNA sequence: TGTGCCAGCAGCTTAAATCTGAGGGGGCAGGGCCAAGCTTTCTTT. Translating gives CASSLNLRGQGQAFF. The chain links TRBV7-3 to TRBJ1-1; 7 bases match TRBD1. This CDR3 is built from 15 residues. V lost 1 base and J lost 9; bases outside the gene matches: 11. Germline V gene data show CDR1 as SGHTA and CDR2 as FQGTGA.

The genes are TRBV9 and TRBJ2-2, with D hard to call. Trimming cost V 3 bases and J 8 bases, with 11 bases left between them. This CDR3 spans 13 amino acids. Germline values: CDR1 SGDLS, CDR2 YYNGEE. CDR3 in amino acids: CASSGHRLGELFF. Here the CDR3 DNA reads TGTGCCAGCAGCGGGCACCGTTTAGGGGAGCTGTTTTTT.

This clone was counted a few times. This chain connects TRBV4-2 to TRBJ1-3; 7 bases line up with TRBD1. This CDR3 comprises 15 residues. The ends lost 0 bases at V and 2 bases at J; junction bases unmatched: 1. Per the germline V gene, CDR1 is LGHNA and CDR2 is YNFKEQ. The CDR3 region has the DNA TGTGCCAGCAGCCAAGACGACAGGGCTGGAAACACCATATATTTT. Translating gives CASSQDDRAGNTIYF.

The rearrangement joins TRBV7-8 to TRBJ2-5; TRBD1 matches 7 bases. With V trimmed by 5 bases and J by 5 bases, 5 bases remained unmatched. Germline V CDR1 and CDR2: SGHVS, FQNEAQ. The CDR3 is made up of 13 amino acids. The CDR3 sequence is CASSQKGAETQYF. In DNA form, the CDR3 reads TGTGCCAGCAGCCAAAAGGGGGCGGAGACCCAGTACTTC. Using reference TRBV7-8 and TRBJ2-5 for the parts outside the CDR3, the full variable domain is GAGVSQSPRYKVAKRGQDVALRCDPISGHVSLFWYQQALGQGPEFLTYFQNEAQLDKSGLPSDRFFAERPEGSVSTLKIQRTQQEDSAVYLCASSQKGAETQYFGPGTRLLVL.

This CDR3 is CASSLVNTEAFF. The CDR3, as DNA: TGTGCCAGCAGCTTAGTTAACACTGAAGCTTTCTTT. The chain has TRBV7-9 and TRBJ1-1; unclear D gene. Deletions cut 1 base from V and 2 bases from J, with 2 bases between. The CDR3 totals 12 residues. Germline V gene data show CDR1 as SEHNR and CDR2 as FQNEAQ (reference sequence). The entire variable domain, with the rest obtained from reference TRBV7-9 and TRBJ1-1, is as follows: DTGVSQNPRHKITKRGQNVTFRCDPISEHNRLYWYRQTLGQGPEFLTYFQNEAQLEKSRLLSDRFSAERPKGSFSTLEIQRTEQGDSAMYLCASSLVNTEAFFGQGTRLTVV.

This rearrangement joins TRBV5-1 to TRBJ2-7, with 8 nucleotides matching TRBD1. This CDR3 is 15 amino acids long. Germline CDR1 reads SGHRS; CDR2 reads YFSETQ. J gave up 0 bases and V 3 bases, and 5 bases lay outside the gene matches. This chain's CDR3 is CASSWSDRASYEQYF. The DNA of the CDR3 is TGCGCCAGCAGCTGGTCGGACAGGGCCTCCTACGAGCAGTACTTC.

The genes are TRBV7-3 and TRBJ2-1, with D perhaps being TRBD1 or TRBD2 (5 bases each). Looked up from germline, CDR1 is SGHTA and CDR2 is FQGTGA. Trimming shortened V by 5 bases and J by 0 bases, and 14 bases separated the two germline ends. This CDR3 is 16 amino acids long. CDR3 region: CASSPKPGSSYNEQFF. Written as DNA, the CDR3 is TGTGCCAGCAGCCCTAAGCCAGGGAGCTCCTACAATGAGCAGTTCTTC.